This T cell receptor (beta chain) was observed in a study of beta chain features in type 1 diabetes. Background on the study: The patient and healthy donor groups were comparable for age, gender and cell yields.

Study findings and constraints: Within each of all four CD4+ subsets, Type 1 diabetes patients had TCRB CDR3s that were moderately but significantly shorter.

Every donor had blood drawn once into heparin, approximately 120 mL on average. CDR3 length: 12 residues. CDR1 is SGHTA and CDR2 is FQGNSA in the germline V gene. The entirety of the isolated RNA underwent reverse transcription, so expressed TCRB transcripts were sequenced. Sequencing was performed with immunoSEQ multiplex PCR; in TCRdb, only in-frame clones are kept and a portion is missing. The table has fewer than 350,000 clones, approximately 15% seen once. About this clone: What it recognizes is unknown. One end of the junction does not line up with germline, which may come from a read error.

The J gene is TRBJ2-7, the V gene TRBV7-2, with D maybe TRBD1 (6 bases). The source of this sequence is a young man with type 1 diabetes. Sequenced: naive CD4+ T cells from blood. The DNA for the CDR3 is TGTGCCAGCAGCTCCGGACAGTCCCCATCGAACTTC. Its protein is CASSSGQSPSNF.